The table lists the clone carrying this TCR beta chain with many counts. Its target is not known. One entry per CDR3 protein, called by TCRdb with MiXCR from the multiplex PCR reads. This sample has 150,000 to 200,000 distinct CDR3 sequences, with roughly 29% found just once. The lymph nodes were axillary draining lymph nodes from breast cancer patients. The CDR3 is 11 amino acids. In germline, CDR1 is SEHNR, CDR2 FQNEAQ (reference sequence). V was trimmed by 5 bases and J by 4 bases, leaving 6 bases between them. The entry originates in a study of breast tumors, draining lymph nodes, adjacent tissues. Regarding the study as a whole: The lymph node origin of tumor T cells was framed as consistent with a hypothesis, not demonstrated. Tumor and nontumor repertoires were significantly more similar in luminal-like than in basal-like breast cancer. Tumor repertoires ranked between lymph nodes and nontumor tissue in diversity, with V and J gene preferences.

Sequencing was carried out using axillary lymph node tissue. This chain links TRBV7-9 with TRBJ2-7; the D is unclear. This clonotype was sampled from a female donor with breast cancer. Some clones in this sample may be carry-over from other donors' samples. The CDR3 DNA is TGTGCCAGCAGCCCAGAGTACGAGCAGTACTTC. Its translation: CASSPEYEQYF.